The 18 T cell receptor beta chains given below trace back to one sample, sequenced in a study of T cell responses to AZD1222 COVID-19 vaccine. Using immunoSEQ multiplex PCR, the repertoire was profiled, and TCRdb retains in-frame clones only, with some absent. The sample has 180,000 or so clones; roughly 89% are singletons. The starting material was peripheral blood, obtained on day 0 of AZD1222 vaccination. Receptor source: an adult in good health.

In regard to this clone: Other DNA sequences of this sample code for an identical CDR3. This rearrangement joins TRBV30 to TRBJ1-1; unclear D gene. The CDR3 sequence is 13 residues long. The V end was cut by 0 bases, the J end by 2 bases, with 7 bases between. Germline CDR1 reads GTSNPN; CDR2 reads SVGIG (reference sequence). CDR3 in amino acids: CAWSVAGNTEAFF. CDR3 nucleotide sequence: TGTGCCTGGAGTGTAGCAGGCAACACTGAAGCTTTCTTT.

The J gene is TRBJ2-3, the V gene TRBV11-1; D is unresolved. Germline V gene sequence: CDR1 SGHAT, CDR2 FQDESV (reference sequence). CDR3 length: 16 amino acids. V lost 4 bases and J lost 0, with 14 bases in between. The CDR3 sequence is CASSSNPGTSTDTQYF. The CDR3 DNA follows: TGTGCCAGCAGCTCCAATCCTGGAACAAGCACAGATACGCAGTATTTT. Supplemented by reference TRBV11-1 and TRBJ2-3, the full variable domain reads EAEVAQSPRYKITEKSQAVAFWCDPISGHATLYWYRQILGQGPELLVQFQDESVVDDSQLPKDRFSAERLKGVDSTLKIQPAELGDSAMYLCASSSNPGTSTDTQYFGPGTRLTVL.

This clone was counted once. This sequence joins TRBV11-2 and TRBJ1-3, with unresolved D. V was shortened by 1 base and J by 0 bases, with 13 bases between the two germline ends. Per the germline V gene, CDR1 is SGHAT and CDR2 is FQNNGV. CDR3 size: 17 residues. The CDR3 nucleotides are TGTGCCAGCAGCTTAGCCCCTCGCCCGGTCTCTGGAAACACCATATATTTT. It codes for CASSLAPRPVSGNTIYF.

This chain links TRBV5-1 with TRBJ2-1, with D possibly matching TRBD1 (6 bases). Germline CDR1 SGHRS, CDR2 YFSETQ. The ends were cut back, 3 bases at V and 2 bases at J, with 9 bases in the middle. The CDR3 runs 14 residues. The CDR3 sequence is CASSSQGTYNEQFF. The CDR3 nucleotides read TGCGCCAGCAGCTCACAGGGCACCTACAATGAGCAGTTCTTC.

There are a few counts of this clone. The chain recombines TRBV28 with TRBJ2-7; 11 nucleotides agree with TRBD1. The V and J ends lost 7 bases and 9 bases, in that order; junction bases with no gene match: 11. The germline CDR1 and CDR2 sequences are MDHEN and SYDVKM. CDR3 length: 14 amino acids. For the CDR3, the DNA is TGTGCCAGCACCATACCGGGACAGGGGGTTAGGCAGTACTTC. It translates to CASTIPGQGVRQYF.

The chain recombines TRBV2 with TRBJ2-1, with TRBD2 matching over 10 bases. The CDR3 runs to 15 residues. With 3 bases clipped from V and 4 bases from J, the junction kept 3 bases outside the gene matches. Germline V lookup: CDR1 SNHLY, CDR2 FYNNEI. This CDR3 is CASSDGTSAYNEQFF. The CDR3 nucleotides are TGTGCCAGCAGTGATGGGACTAGCGCGTACAATGAGCAGTTCTTC. The complete variable domain, with remaining parts taken from reference TRBV2 and TRBJ2-1, reads EPEVTQTPSHQVTQMGQEVILRCVPISNHLYFYWYRQILGQKVEFLVSFYNNEISEKSEIFDDQFSVERPDGSNFTLKIRSTKLEDSAMYFCASSDGTSAYNEQFFGPGTRLTVL.

The rearrangement links TRBV9 to TRBJ1-2; 7 bases fit TRBD1. This CDR3 comprises 15 residues. The V gene's germline CDR1 is SGDLS and CDR2 YYNGEE. With V trimmed by 3 bases and J by 4 bases, 9 bases remained unmatched. Here the CDR3 reads CASSADHGTVYGYTF. In DNA, the CDR3 is TGTGCCAGCAGCGCCGATCACGGGACAGTCTATGGCTACACCTTC.

The chain couples TRBV6-5 to TRBJ2-1; no reliable D call. There are 15 residues in the CDR3. The V gene's germline CDR1 is MNHEY and CDR2 SVGAGI. The V and J ends lost 8 bases and 0 bases respectively, with 14 bases between them. The CDR3 here is CASGSRSSSYNEQFF. The CDR3 nucleotides read TGTGCCAGCGGATCGCGAAGTAGCTCCTACAATGAGCAGTTCTTC.

This chain connects TRBV29-1 to TRBJ2-7, with D possibly being TRBD1 (8 bases). CDR3 length: 13 amino acids. The V gene's germline CDR1 is SQVTM and CDR2 ANQGSEA. Between the trimmed V and J ends, which lost 7 bases and 6 bases, there was a span of 19 bases. CDR3 residues: CSGGGQVTSEQYF. CDR3 nucleotides: TGCAGCGGGGGGGGACAGGTCACTTCCGAGCAGTACTTC.

The count of this clone is one. The chain uses TRBV10-3 and TRBJ1-2, with no clear D. Germline-derived CDR1 and CDR2 are ENHRY and SYGVKD. Trimming left V 0 bases short and J 1 base short, with 0 bases between. This CDR3 is 12 amino acids long. The CDR3, as DNA: TGTGCCATCAGTGAGTCTAACTATGGCTACACCTTC. Its protein product is CAISESNYGYTF.

V and J are TRBV6-5 and TRBJ2-1, with 8 positions matching TRBD2. Germline V CDR1 and CDR2: MNHEY, SVGAGI. The CDR3 is 16 amino acids. V dropped 1 base and J dropped 6; count of bases not matched to a gene: 8. CDR3 residues: CASSYLAGGLGNEQFF. The CDR3 DNA reads TGTGCCAGCAGTTACTTGGCGGGGGGCCTGGGCAATGAGCAGTTCTTC.

The CDR3 protein is CASSPPSGNQPQHF. CDR3 coding DNA: TGCGCCAGCAGTCCCCCCTCGGGCAATCAGCCCCAGCATTTT. V gene TRBV23-1 combines with J gene TRBJ1-5; D gene uncertain. TRBV23-1 is an ORF, with its function uncertain. V lost 4 bases, J lost 2 bases, and 9 bases lay in between. The CDR3 runs to 14 residues.

The chain couples TRBV9 to TRBJ1-5; D uncertain. Trimming removed 0 bases at V and 3 bases at J, with 10 bases between. CDR1 and CDR2 from the germline V gene are SGDLS and YYNGEE. The CDR3 consists of 15 residues. CDR3 in amino acids: CASSVGGSNNQPQHF. The CDR3 coding sequence is TGTGCCAGCAGCGTAGGGGGTAGTAACAATCAGCCCCAGCATTTT.

This clone was detected a few times. This chain links TRBV5-1 with TRBJ1-2; D gene unclear. The CDR3 runs to 16 residues. CDR1 is SGHRS, CDR2 YFSETQ, per germline. V lost 4 bases and J 2 bases, leaving 18 bases between the germline ends. The CDR3 loop reads CASSAGSGNDNYGYTF. The CDR3 DNA reads TGCGCCAGCAGCGCGGGGTCTGGTAACGACAACTATGGCTACACCTTC.

CDR3 in amino acids: CASSPTLGDTEAFF. DNA for the CDR3: TGTGCCAGCTCGCCTACCTTGGGGGACACTGAAGCTTTCTTT. The chain carries TRBV18 and TRBJ1-1, with TRBD1 as a possible D gene (5 bases). Germline V gene data show CDR1 as KGHSH and CDR2 as LQKENI. The CDR3 is 14 amino acids. Trimming pared 6 bases from V and 3 bases from J, leaving 14 bases between.

The V call is TRBV9, the J call TRBJ1-4; the match to TRBD1 covers 7 bases. Trimming cost V 4 bases and J 0 bases; bases outside gene matches: 3. The germline gives CDR1 SGDLS, CDR2 YYNGEE. The CDR3 sequence is 15 residues long. The CDR3 DNA follows: TGTGCCAGCAGCCTCGGGACAGCAACTAATGAAAAACTGTTTTTT. It is translated as CASSLGTATNEKLFF.

The chain links TRBV18 to TRBJ1-3; no clear D gene. Trimming shortened V by 3 bases and J by 0 bases, and 6 bases separated the two germline ends. Germline V CDR1 and CDR2: KGHSH, LQKENI. The CDR3 loop spans 14 amino acids. The CDR3 is CASSPGISGNTIYF. The CDR3 coding sequence is TGTGCCAGCTCACCGGGCATCTCTGGAAACACCATATATTTT.

V gene TRBV27 combines with J gene TRBJ2-7, with 7 bases matching TRBD1. Germline loops: CDR1 MNHEY, CDR2 SMNVEV (reference sequence). This CDR3 is 16 amino acids long. J was trimmed by 3 bases and V by 0 bases; bases with no gene match: 8. Here the CDR3 reads CASSLSNRGINYEQYF. CDR3 sequence (DNA): TGTGCCAGCAGTTTATCCAACAGGGGTATAAACTACGAGCAGTACTTC.